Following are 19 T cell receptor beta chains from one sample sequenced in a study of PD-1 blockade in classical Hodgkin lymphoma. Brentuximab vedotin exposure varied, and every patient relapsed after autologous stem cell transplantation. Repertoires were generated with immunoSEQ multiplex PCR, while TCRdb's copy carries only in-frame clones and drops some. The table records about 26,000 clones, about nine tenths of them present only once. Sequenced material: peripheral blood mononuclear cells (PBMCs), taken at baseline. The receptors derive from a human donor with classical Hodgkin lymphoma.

The CDR3 loop reads CASSPRVNTEAFF. The CDR3 bases are TGTGCCAGCAGCCCCCGAGTGAACACTGAAGCTTTCTTT. The V and J genes are TRBV9 and TRBJ1-1; D is uncertain. Between the trimmed V and J ends, which lost 4 bases and 0 bases, there was a span of 7 bases. Germline loops: CDR1 SGDLS, CDR2 YYNGEE. The CDR3 spans 13 residues.

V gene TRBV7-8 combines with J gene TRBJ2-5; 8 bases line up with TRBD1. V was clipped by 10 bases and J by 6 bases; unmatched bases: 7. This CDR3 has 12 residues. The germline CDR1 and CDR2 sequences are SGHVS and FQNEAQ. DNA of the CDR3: TGTGCCACCAGGGGGCTGGGGAAGACCCAGTACTTC. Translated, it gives CATRGLGKTQYF.

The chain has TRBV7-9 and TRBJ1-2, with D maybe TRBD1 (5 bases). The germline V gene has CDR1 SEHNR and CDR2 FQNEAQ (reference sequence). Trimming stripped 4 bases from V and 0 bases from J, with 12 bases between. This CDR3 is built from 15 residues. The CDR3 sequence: CASSWDQTANYGYTF. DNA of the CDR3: TGTGCCAGCAGCTGGGACCAAACTGCTAACTATGGCTACACCTTC.

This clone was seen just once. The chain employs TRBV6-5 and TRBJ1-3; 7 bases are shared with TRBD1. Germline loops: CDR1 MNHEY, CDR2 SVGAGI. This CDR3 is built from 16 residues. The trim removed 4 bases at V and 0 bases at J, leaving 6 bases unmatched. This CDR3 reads CASSLTGTSSGNTIYF. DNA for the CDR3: TGTGCCAGCAGTTTGACAGGGACTAGCTCTGGAAACACCATATATTTT.

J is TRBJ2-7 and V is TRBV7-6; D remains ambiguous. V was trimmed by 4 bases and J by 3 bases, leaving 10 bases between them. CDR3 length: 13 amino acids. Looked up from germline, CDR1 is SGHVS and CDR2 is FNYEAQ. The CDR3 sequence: CASSSNPLYEQYF. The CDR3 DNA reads TGTGCCAGCAGCTCGAACCCCCTCTACGAGCAGTACTTC.

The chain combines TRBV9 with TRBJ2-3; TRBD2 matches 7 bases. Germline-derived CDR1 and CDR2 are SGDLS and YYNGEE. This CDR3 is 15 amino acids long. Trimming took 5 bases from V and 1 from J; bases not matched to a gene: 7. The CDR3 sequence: CASRPPGGGTDTQYF. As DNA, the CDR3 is TGTGCCAGCAGGCCCCCGGGGGGAGGCACAGATACGCAGTATTTT. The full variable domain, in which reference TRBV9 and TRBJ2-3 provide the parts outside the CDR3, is DSGVTQTPKHLITATGQRVTLRCSPRSGDLSVYWYQQSLDQGLQFLIQYYNGEERAKGNILERFSAQQFPDLHSELNLSSLELGDSALYFCASRPPGGGTDTQYFGPGTRLTVL.

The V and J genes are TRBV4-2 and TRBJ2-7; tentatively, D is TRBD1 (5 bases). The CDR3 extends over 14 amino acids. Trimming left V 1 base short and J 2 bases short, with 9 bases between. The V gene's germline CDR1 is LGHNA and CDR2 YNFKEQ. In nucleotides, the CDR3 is TGTGCCAGCAGCCAAGGTGTGGGGCCCTACGAGCAGTACTTC. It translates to CASSQGVGPYEQYF.

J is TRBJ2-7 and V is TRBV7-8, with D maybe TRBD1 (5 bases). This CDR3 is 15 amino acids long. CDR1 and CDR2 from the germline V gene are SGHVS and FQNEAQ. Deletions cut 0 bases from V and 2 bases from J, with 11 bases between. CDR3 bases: TGTGCCAGCAGCTTAGCAGCTGGGGCAGCCTACGAGCAGTACTTC. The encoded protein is CASSLAAGAAYEQYF.

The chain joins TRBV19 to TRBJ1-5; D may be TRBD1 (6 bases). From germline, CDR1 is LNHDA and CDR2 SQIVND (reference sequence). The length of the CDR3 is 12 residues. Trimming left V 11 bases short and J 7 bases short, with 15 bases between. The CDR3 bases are TGTGCCTCTCAGGGGCCGGGCCAGCCCCAGCATTTT. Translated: CASQGPGQPQHF.

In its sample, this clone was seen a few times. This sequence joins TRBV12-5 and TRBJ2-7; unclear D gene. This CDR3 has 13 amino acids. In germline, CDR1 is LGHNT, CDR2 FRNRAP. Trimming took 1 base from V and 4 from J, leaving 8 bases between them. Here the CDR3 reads CASGLESHYEQYF. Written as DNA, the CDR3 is TGTGCTAGTGGTTTGGAGTCACATTACGAGCAGTACTTC.

CDR3 in DNA: TGCGCCAGCAGCTCGGGACAGCCCTACGAGCAGTACTTC. Translated: CASSSGQPYEQYF. This chain links TRBV5-1 with TRBJ2-7, with TRBD1 identical over 7 bases. CDR1 and CDR2 from the germline V gene are SGHRS and YFSETQ. CDR3 length: 13 amino acids. The ends lost 3 bases at V and 2 bases at J; junction bases unmatched: 2. The full variable domain, its missing parts supplied by reference TRBV5-1 and TRBJ2-7, is KAGVTQTPRYLIKTRGQQVTLSCSPISGHRSVSWYQQTPGQGLQFLFEYFSETQRNKGNFPGRFSGRQFSNSRSEMNVSTLELGDSALYLCASSSGQPYEQYFGPGTRLTVT.

CDR3 nucleotides: TGTGCCAGCAGCCCCTCGGGGGGGAGCTACAATGAGCAGTTCTTC. It encodes CASSPSGGSYNEQFF. This chain uses TRBV7-9 with TRBJ2-1; TRBD2 aligns across 8 bases. Germline loops: CDR1 SEHNR, CDR2 FQNEAQ (reference sequence). There are 15 residues in the CDR3. V was clipped by 5 bases and J by 3 bases; unmatched bases: 6.

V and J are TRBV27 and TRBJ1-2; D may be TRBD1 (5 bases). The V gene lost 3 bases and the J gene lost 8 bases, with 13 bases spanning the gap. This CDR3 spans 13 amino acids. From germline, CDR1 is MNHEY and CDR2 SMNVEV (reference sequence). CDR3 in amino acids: CASSFRFRDGYTF. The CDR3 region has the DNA TGTGCCAGCAGTTTCAGATTTAGGGACGGCTACACCTTC.

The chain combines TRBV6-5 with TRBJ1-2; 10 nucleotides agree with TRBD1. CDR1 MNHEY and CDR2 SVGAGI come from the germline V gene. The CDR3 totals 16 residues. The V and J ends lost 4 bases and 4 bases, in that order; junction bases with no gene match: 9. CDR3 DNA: TGTGCCAGCAGTTTGGACGGGGGACAGGGGTTCTATGGCTACACCTTC. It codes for CASSLDGGQGFYGYTF.

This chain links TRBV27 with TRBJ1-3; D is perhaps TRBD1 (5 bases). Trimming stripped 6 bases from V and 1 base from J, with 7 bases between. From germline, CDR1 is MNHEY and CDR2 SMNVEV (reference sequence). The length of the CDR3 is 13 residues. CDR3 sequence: CASRGVSGNTIYF. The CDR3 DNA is TGTGCCAGCAGAGGGGTATCTGGAAACACCATATATTTT.

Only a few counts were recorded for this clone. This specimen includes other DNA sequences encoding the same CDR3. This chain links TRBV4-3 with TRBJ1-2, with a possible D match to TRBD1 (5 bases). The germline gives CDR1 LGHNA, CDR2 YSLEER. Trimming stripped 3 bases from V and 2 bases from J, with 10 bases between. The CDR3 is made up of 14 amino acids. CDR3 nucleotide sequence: TGCGCCAGCAGCCAGGATCAGGGCAACTATGGCTACACCTTC. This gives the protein CASSQDQGNYGYTF.

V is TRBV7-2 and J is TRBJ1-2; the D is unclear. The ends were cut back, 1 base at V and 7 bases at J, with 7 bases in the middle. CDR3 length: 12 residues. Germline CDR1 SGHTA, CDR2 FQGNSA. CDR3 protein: CASSLGGLGYTF. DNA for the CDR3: TGTGCCAGCAGCTTAGGAGGGCTTGGCTACACCTTC.

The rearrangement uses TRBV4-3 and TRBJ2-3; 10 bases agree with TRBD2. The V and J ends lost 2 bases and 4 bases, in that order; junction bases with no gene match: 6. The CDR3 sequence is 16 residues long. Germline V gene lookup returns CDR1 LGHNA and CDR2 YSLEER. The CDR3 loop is CASSQTSGGAADTQYF. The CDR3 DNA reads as TGCGCCAGCAGCCAAACCAGCGGGGGGGCAGCAGATACGCAGTATTTT.

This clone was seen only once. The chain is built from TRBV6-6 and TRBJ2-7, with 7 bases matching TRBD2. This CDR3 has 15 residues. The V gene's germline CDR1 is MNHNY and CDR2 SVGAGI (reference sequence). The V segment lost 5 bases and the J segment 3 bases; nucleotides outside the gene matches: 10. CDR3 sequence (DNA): TGTGCCAGCAGTGAGACCGGGACTACGCTCTACGAGCAGTACTTC. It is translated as CASSETGTTLYEQYF.